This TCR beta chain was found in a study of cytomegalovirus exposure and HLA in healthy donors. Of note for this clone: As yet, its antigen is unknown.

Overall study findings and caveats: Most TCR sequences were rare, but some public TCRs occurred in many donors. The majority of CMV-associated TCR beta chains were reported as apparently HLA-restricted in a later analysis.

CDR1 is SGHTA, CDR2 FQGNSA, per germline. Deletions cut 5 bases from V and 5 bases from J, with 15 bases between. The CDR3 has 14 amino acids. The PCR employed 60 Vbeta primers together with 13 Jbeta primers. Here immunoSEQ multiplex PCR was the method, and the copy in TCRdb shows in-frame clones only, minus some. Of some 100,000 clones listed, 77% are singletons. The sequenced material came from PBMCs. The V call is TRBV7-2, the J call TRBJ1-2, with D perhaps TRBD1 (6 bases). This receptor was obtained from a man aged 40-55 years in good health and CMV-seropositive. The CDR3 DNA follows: TGTGCCAGCAGCATTACAGGGCCCCCATATGGCTACACCTTC. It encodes CASSITGPPYGYTF.